The rows below give T cell receptor beta chains drawn from one sample of a study of blood T cell repertoires in COVID-19. Measured with immunoSEQ multiplex PCR; TCRdb has only the in-frame clones, and not every one. The sample holds 400,000 to 500,000 clones, about 88% seen once. What was sequenced was PBMCs or T cells enriched from blood (not recorded which). Source of these receptors: a woman under 30 who had been exposed to COVID-19. Both conserved end residues are part of each CDR3. D genes are given only for firm matches. Not all rows give a size; the values are once, few, many and, for expanded clones, a class.

clone size,D gene,V gene,J gene,CDR3 length,CDR3 DNA,CDR3 protein
once,TRBD2,TRBV7-7,TRBJ2-3,14,TGTGCCAGCAGCTCAAGCGGGAACACAGATACGCAGTATTTT,CASSSSGNTDTQYF
-,-,TRBV19,TRBJ1-3,13,TGTGCCAGTAGTCGGGGCTCTGGAAACACCATATATTTT,CASSRGSGNTIYF
-,TRBD2,TRBV5-8,TRBJ2-1,18,TGTGCCAGCAGCGGACTAGCGGGGTCCGTCGATTTTTACAATGAGCAGTTCTTC,CASSGLAGSVDFYNEQFF
few,-,TRBV20-1,TRBJ1-5,13,TGCAGTGCTAGTTCGCAGGTTAGTCAGCCCCAGCATTTT,CSASSQVSQPQHF
-,-,TRBV7-2,TRBJ1-1,16,TGTGCCAGCAGTCGGAGGTGGGGTGGTAGTTCCACTGAAGCTTTCTTT,CASSRRWGGSSTEAFF
-,TRBD1,TRBV27,TRBJ1-2,16,TGTGCCAGCAGCACTTTTATTGGCAGGGGGCCGGGTGGCTACACCTTC,CASSTFIGRGPGGYTF
-,TRBD2,TRBV7-9,TRBJ2-1,18,TGTGCCAGCAGCTTAGGAGAGATCGCGGGGGGGCGAGATAATGAGCAGTTCTTC,CASSLGEIAGGRDNEQFF
-,-,TRBV11-3,TRBJ1-1,16,TGTGCCAGCAGCTTTAACGGACCAGGGTTTAACACTGAAGCTTTCTTT,CASSFNGPGFNTEAFF
-,-,TRBV28,TRBJ2-7,15,TGTGCCAGCAGTCCAGCGACAGAAGCTTCCTACGAGCAGTACTTC,CASSPATEASYEQYF
-,TRBD2,TRBV4-1,TRBJ2-3,18,TGCGCCAGCAGCCCGGGACTAGCGGGGGGGCGTGGCACAGATACGCAGTATTTT,CASSPGLAGGRGTDTQYF
-,-,TRBV7-3,TRBJ1-1,15,TGTGCCAGCAGCCTAAGCGCAGGGCTGAACACTGAAGCTTTCTTT,CASSLSAGLNTEAFF
-,TRBD2,TRBV11-2,TRBJ2-7,13,TGTGCCAGCAGCTACCAGGGAGGGCTCGAGCAGTACTTC,CASSYQGGLEQYF
-,TRBD1,TRBV27,TRBJ2-7,16,TGTGCCAGCAGTACCCCCGGGACGACAGGGAATTACGAGCAGTACTTC,CASSTPGTTGNYEQYF
few,TRBD2,TRBV9,TRBJ2-7,15,TGTGCCAGCAGCATAACTAGCGGGGGCCCTACCGAGCAGTACTTC,CASSITSGGPTEQYF
once,-,TRBV3-1/TRBV3-2,TRBJ2-3,14,TGTGCCAGCAGCCAGCCGCAGGCAACAGATACGCAGTATTTT,CASSQPQATDTQYF
-,TRBD2,TRBV3-1/TRBV3-2,TRBJ2-7,19,TGTGCCAGCAGCCAAGATCCTAGTATACTGACTAGCGGGATTCACGAGCAGTACTTC,CASSQDPSILTSGIHEQYF
once,TRBD1,TRBV6-5,TRBJ2-7,12,TGTGCCAGCAGCCCCTGGGGACAGGACCCAATCTTC,CASSPWGQDPIF
-,TRBD2,TRBV9,TRBJ2-2,13,TGTGCCAGCAGCGTAAGCCCGGGGAGGGAACTGTTTTTT,CASSVSPGRELFF
-,-,TRBV13,TRBJ1-2,12,TGTGCCAGCAGGGAGGCTAACTATGGCTACACCTTC,CASREANYGYTF
once,TRBD1,TRBV27,TRBJ1-2,17,TGTGCCAGCAGTCCGACAGGGGGCCTCGGCCTTAACTATGGCTACACCTTC,CASSPTGGLGLNYGYTF
-,TRBD1,TRBV29-1,TRBJ1-2,11,TGCAGCGGTGGACAGGATGATGGCTACACCTTC,CSGGQDDGYTF
-,TRBD1,TRBV27,TRBJ1-1,15,TGTGCCAGCAGTTTAAGACAGGGTCGGGGCACTGAAGCTTTCTTT,CASSLRQGRGTEAFF
-,TRBD1,TRBV18,TRBJ2-2,18,TGTGCCAGCTCATTCCCGGGACAGGCCGACTTGAACACCGGGGAGCTGTTTTTT,CASSFPGQADLNTGELFF
-,TRBD1,TRBV5-3,TRBJ2-5,20,TGTGCCAGAAGCTTGGTCCTTGGGACAGTAATCAAATTCCTCCAAGAGACCCAGTACTTC,CARSLVLGTVIKFLQETQYF
-,-,TRBV6-1,TRBJ2-2,14,TGTGCCAGCAGTGACAGCGCGAACACCGGGGAGCTGTTTTTT,CASSDSANTGELFF
-,-,TRBV25-1,TRBJ2-2,14,TGTGCCAGCGGACAGAACAGAGCCACCGGGGAGCTGTTTTTT,CASGQNRATGELFF
-,TRBD1,TRBV9,TRBJ1-1,14,TGTGCCAGCAGCGCCGGGACAGGGTACGGTGAAGCTTTCTTT,CASSAGTGYGEAFF
-,-,TRBV27,TRBJ1-4,14,TGTGCCAGCAGTCACCGTGGGACATTTGAAAAACTGTTTTTT,CASSHRGTFEKLFF
-,-,TRBV28,TRBJ1-5,14,TGTGCCAGCAGTGCCCAGGAACTGAATCAGCCCCAGCATTTT,CASSAQELNQPQHF
-,TRBD1,TRBV2,TRBJ2-7,15,TGTGCCAGCAGTGCGCCAGGACAGGGGTCCTACGAGCAGTACTTC,CASSAPGQGSYEQYF
-,-,TRBV2,TRBJ2-7,13,TGTGCCAGCAGTGAGGGCTTCTCCTACGAGCAGTACTTC,CASSEGFSYEQYF
-,-,TRBV9,TRBJ2-1,14,TGTGCCAGCAGCGTAATTGGGGCTGGGAATGAGCAGTTCTTC,CASSVIGAGNEQFF
-,-,TRBV28,TRBJ1-2,14,TGTGCCAGCAGTTTAAGTACAGCTAACTATGGCTACACCTTC,CASSLSTANYGYTF
-,-,TRBV28,TRBJ1-1,17,TGTGCCAGCAGTTTTTCCCGGGATTTACCCATGAACACTGAAGCTTTCTTT,CASSFSRDLPMNTEAFF
-,TRBD2,TRBV9,TRBJ2-1,14,TGTGCCAGCAGCGTTAGCGGGGGGGCCAATGAGCAGTTCTTC,CASSVSGGANEQFF
-,TRBD2,TRBV3-1/TRBV3-2,TRBJ2-7,18,TGTGCCAGCAGCCAACAGACTAGCGGGAAATTCCTCTCCTACGAGCAGTACTTC,CASSQQTSGKFLSYEQYF
once,TRBD2,TRBV27,TRBJ2-7,14,TGTGCCAGCAGTTTATTGGCGGGGGTGGAAGAGCAGTACTTC,CASSLLAGVEEQYF
-,TRBD1,TRBV27,TRBJ1-5,15,TGTGCCAGCAGAATGACAGGGATTGGCAATCAGCCCCAGCATTTT,CASRMTGIGNQPQHF
-,-,TRBV3-1/TRBV3-2,TRBJ2-4,14,TGTGCCAGCAGCCAGGGGCTAGCCAAAAACATTCAGTACTTC,CASSQGLAKNIQYF